The 25 T cell receptor beta chains given below trace back to one sample, sequenced in a study of PD-1 blockade in classical Hodgkin lymphoma. All patients relapsed after autologous stem cell transplantation, and brentuximab vedotin exposure varied. TCRdb's table, derived via immunoSEQ multiplex PCR, lists solely in-frame clones and lacks some. The sample contains approximately 65,000 clones, 88% of which appear only once. The input for sequencing was peripheral blood mononuclear cells (PBMCs), taken at baseline. Source of these receptors: a human donor with classical Hodgkin lymphoma.

The gene calls are TRBV7-6 and TRBJ2-5, with D possibly matching TRBD1 (5 bases). The CDR3 loop spans 14 amino acids. The V gene's germline CDR1 is SGHVS and CDR2 FNYEAQ. V gave up 5 bases and J gave up 3 bases, with 13 bases separating them. The CDR3 spells CASSPSDSEETQYF. The CDR3 DNA reads as TGTGCCAGCAGCCCTTCCGACAGCGAAGAGACCCAGTACTTC.

The V gene is TRBV12-2, the J gene TRBJ1-4; the DNA was not compared with TRBD1, the D call given in the table. TRBV12-2 is a known pseudogene. The CDR3 has 18 amino acids. CDR3 protein: CASRLDRGVGTGHEKLFF. The DNA of the CDR3 is TGTGCAAGTCGCTTAGATCGGGGTGTCGGGACAGGCCATGAAAAACTGTTTTTT.

This clone was seen a handful of times. The chain is built from TRBV19 and TRBJ2-7; 7 nucleotides match TRBD2. The CDR3 runs to 14 residues. In germline, CDR1 is LNHDA, CDR2 SQIVND (reference sequence). The V segment lost 6 bases and the J segment 2 bases; nucleotides outside the gene matches: 7. The CDR3 bases are TGTGCCAGTAGCCCCTGGGAGGGACCCTACGAGCAGTACTTC. Encoded protein: CASSPWEGPYEQYF.

The chain employs TRBV2 and TRBJ1-5, with a weak D call TRBD1 (5 bases). This CDR3 is 15 amino acids long. The V end was cut by 6 bases, the J end by 3 bases, with 15 bases between. CDR1 is SNHLY and CDR2 is FYNNEI in the germline V gene. CDR3 bases: TGTGCCAGCAGCTTAACAGGATATTACAATCAGCCCCAGCATTTT. Translated, it gives CASSLTGYYNQPQHF.

The chain recombines TRBV6-5 with TRBJ1-6; D is uncertain. Germline CDR1 is MNHEY and CDR2 is SVGAGI. Trimming shortened V by 7 bases and J by 9 bases, and 10 bases separated the two germline ends. The length of the CDR3 is 12 residues. CDR3 loop: CASKGIGSPLHF. For the CDR3, the DNA is TGTGCCAGCAAAGGGATTGGTTCACCCCTCCACTTT.

V is TRBV7-3 and J is TRBJ1-2; D is possibly TRBD1 (6 bases). Trimming took 1 base from V and 5 from J, leaving 8 bases between them. This CDR3 spans 13 amino acids. The germline CDR1 and CDR2 sequences are SGHTA and FQGTGA. This chain's CDR3 is CASSLRQGYGYTF. DNA for the CDR3: TGTGCCAGCAGCTTAAGGCAGGGGTATGGCTACACCTTC.

The genes are TRBV14 and TRBJ2-3; the D call may be TRBD1 or TRBD2 (5 bases each). Germline V gives CDR1 SGHDN, CDR2 FVKESK. V lost 4 bases and J lost 10, with 15 bases in between. This CDR3 is 13 amino acids long. The CDR3 DNA is TGTGCCAGCAGCCTCTACGGGGCCCCGTCGCAGTATTTT. Its protein is CASSLYGAPSQYF.

The chain couples TRBV5-1 to TRBJ2-7; 10 nucleotides line up with TRBD1. The CDR3 contains 17 residues. The junction had 14 bases not matched to a gene; V was cut back by 4 bases and J by 4 bases. Per the germline V gene, CDR1 is SGHRS and CDR2 is YFSETQ. The CDR3 sequence is CASSRDRGNTLAYEQYF. Written as DNA, the CDR3 is TGCGCCAGCAGCAGGGACAGGGGTAATACCCTAGCATACGAGCAGTACTTC.

The CDR3 is CASSPERVGAFF. DNA for the CDR3: TGCGCCAGCAGTCCCGAGCGGGTTGGGGCTTTCTTT. This chain joins TRBV10-1 and TRBJ1-1; D is undetermined. This CDR3 spans 12 amino acids. Trimming shortened V by 5 bases and J by 11 bases, and 15 bases separated the two germline ends. Per germline, CDR1 WNHNN and CDR2 SYGVQD (reference sequence).

The V call is TRBV27, the J call TRBJ1-5; perhaps TRBD1 as D (6 bases). Trimming took off 6 bases at V and 9 bases at J, with 18 bases between the two ends. The germline V gene encodes CDR1 MNHEY and CDR2 SMNVEV (reference sequence). The CDR3 covers 14 residues. CDR3 residues: CASRLTQGMWPQHF. Written as DNA, the CDR3 is TGTGCCAGCAGATTAACACAGGGTATGTGGCCCCAGCATTTT.

This chain links TRBV27 with TRBJ2-7; 7 bases are shared with TRBD2. The germline CDR1 and CDR2 sequences are MNHEY and SMNVEV (reference sequence). With 6 bases clipped from V and 4 bases from J, the junction kept 12 bases outside the gene matches. The CDR3 totals 15 residues. The DNA of the CDR3 is TGTGCCAGCAGCCCTAGTCGGGAGGCGGTATACGAGCAGTACTTC. The encoded protein is CASSPSREAVYEQYF.

Points on this clone: One junction end does not reproduce the germline sequence, and a read error may be involved. The chain links TRBV6-1 to TRBJ2-5; D is perhaps TRBD1 or TRBD2 (5 bases each). The CDR3 spans 15 residues. Per germline, CDR1 MNHNS and CDR2 SASEGT. The CDR3 region is CAGSRTRDLQETQYF. Here the CDR3 DNA reads TGTGCCGGCAGTAGAACCAGGGACCTCCAAGAGACCCAGTACTTC.

The V gene is TRBV2, the J gene TRBJ1-5; no clear D. This CDR3 region has 15 residues. Trimming pared 4 bases from V and 6 bases from J, leaving 16 bases between. Germline values: CDR1 SNHLY, CDR2 FYNNEI. The DNA for the CDR3 is TGTGCCAGCAGTGCCACCGGAACAGAGCTTCAGCCCCAGCATTTT. It specifies CASSATGTELQPQHF.

The chain carries TRBV11-2 and TRBJ2-7; the D gene is possibly TRBD2 (7 bases). Germline V gene lookup returns CDR1 SGHAT and CDR2 FQNNGV. Trimming pared 5 bases from V and 6 bases from J, leaving 11 bases between. The CDR3 has 12 amino acids. The DNA of the CDR3 is TGTGCCAGCAGCCTGGGAGGGGGCGAGCAGTACTTC. Amino acid sequence: CASSLGGGEQYF.

The chain's CDR3 is CASSPSGGLSYEQYF. The CDR3 nucleotides are TGTGCCAGCAGTCCCTCGGGGGGGCTCTCCTACGAGCAGTACTTC. The genes are TRBV27 and TRBJ2-7; 8 nucleotides agree with TRBD2. The J segment lost 0 bases and the V segment lost 5 bases, leaving 6 bases of the junction unmatched. Per germline, CDR1 MNHEY and CDR2 SMNVEV (reference sequence). The CDR3 length is 15 residues.

The rearrangement joins TRBV4-2 to TRBJ2-1; 8 nucleotides match TRBD2. Germline V lookup: CDR1 LGHNA, CDR2 YNFKEQ. This CDR3 has 15 residues. The V gene end was trimmed by 2 bases and the J gene end by 6 bases; junction bases not matched to a gene: 6. The CDR3 reads CASSQNPGGLNEQFF. The CDR3 DNA sequence: TGTGCCAGCAGCCAAAACCCGGGGGGGCTCAATGAGCAGTTCTTC.

The genes are TRBV12-5 and TRBJ2-6, with TRBD1 matching 11 bases. CDR3 length equals 18 residues. Looked up from germline, CDR1 is LGHNT and CDR2 is FRNRAP. V lost 6 bases, J lost 1 base, and 8 bases stayed unmatched. The CDR3, as DNA: TGTGCTAGTGGCCAGGACAGGGGGCTACCGTCTGGGGCCAACGTCCTGACTTTC. Translating gives CASGQDRGLPSGANVLTF.

This clone was recorded a few times. The genes are TRBV6-5 and TRBJ1-6; TRBD1 might be the D (6 bases). The V end lost 7 bases, the J end lost 9 bases, and 10 bases lay between the germline ends. In germline, CDR1 is MNHEY, CDR2 SVGAGI. The CDR3 contains 12 residues. This CDR3 reads CASTHRASPLHF. In DNA, the CDR3 is TGTGCCAGCACCCACAGGGCTTCACCCCTCCACTTT.

This sequence joins TRBV6-5 and TRBJ2-5; D is ambiguous. This CDR3 is 16 amino acids long. Germline V CDR1 and CDR2: MNHEY, SVGAGI. V lost 0 bases, J lost 5 bases, and 16 bases lay in between. CDR3 sequence reads: CASSYSWGPQRETQYF. DNA of the CDR3: TGTGCCAGCAGTTACTCATGGGGTCCCCAACGCGAGACCCAGTACTTC.

V and J are TRBV7-2 and TRBJ1-5, with D possibly TRBD1 on 5 matching bases. The germline gives CDR1 SGHTA, CDR2 FQGNSA. This CDR3 contains 16 residues. V was cut by 5 bases and J by 5 bases, with 19 bases left in between. The CDR3 region has the DNA TGTGCCAGCAGCGCTTTGGACTGGTGGGGGTATCAGCCCCAGCATTTT. It encodes CASSALDWWGYQPQHF.

The V gene is TRBV7-9, the J gene TRBJ1-3, with D unresolved. V lost 5 bases and J lost 0, with 17 bases in between. The length of the CDR3 is 17 residues. Germline V gene data show CDR1 as SEHNR and CDR2 as FQNEAQ (reference sequence). The CDR3 protein is CASSGREGYHSGNTIYF. The CDR3 DNA reads as TGTGCCAGCAGCGGAAGAGAGGGTTACCACTCTGGAAACACCATATATTTT.

The V gene is TRBV7-9, the J gene TRBJ1-4; 7 nucleotides line up with TRBD1. This CDR3 spans 16 amino acids. Germline-derived CDR1 and CDR2 are SEHNR and FQNEAQ (reference sequence). With 6 bases clipped from V and 1 base from J, the junction kept 8 bases outside the gene matches. The CDR3 sequence: CASRRRQGGTNEKLFF. The CDR3 DNA reads as TGTGCCAGCAGACGGCGACAGGGAGGAACTAATGAAAAACTGTTTTTT.

This clone was seen a single time. The chain combines TRBV7-8 with TRBJ2-3, with D maybe TRBD1 (6 bases). Trimming removed 5 bases at V and 3 bases at J, with 15 bases between. Germline values: CDR1 SGHVS, CDR2 FQNEAQ. This CDR3 has 15 residues. CDR3 DNA sequence: TGTGCCAGCAGCAAAACAGGGATCCGGACAGATACGCAGTATTTT. Encoded protein: CASSKTGIRTDTQYF.

The chain links TRBV27 to TRBJ2-7, with 9 nucleotides matching TRBD1. With V trimmed by 8 bases and J by 5 bases, 4 bases remained unmatched. Germline V gene lookup returns CDR1 MNHEY and CDR2 SMNVEV (reference sequence). The CDR3 sequence is 12 residues long. The DNA for the CDR3 is TGTGCCAGCGGGGGACAGGGCCACGAGCAGTACTTC. Its protein product is CASGGQGHEQYF.

The chain joins TRBV7-6 to TRBJ2-7, with a tentative D call TRBD2 (5 bases). V lost 4 bases and J lost 1, with 11 bases in between. Germline V CDR1 and CDR2: SGHVS, FNYEAQ. The CDR3 sequence is 14 residues long. The CDR3 DNA reads TGTGCCAGCAGCTCAGGAGGTCTTTCCTACGAGCAGTACTTC. Its translation: CASSSGGLSYEQYF.